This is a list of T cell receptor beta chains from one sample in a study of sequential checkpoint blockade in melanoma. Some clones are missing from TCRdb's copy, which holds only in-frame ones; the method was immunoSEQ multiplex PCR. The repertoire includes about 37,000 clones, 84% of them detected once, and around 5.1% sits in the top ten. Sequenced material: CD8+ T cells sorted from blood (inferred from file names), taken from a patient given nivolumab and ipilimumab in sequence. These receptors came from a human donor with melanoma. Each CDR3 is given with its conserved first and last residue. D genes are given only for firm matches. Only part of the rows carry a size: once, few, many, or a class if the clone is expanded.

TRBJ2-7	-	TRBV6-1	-	TGTGCCAGCAGCCCCGGACACTCCTACGAGCAGTACTTC	CASSPGHSYEQYF
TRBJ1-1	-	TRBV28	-	TGTGCCAGCAGTTTACCGACACAATTTAACACTGAAGCTTTCTTT	CASSLPTQFNTEAFF
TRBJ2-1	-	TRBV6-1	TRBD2	TGTGCCAGCATTATCCTAGCGGGGGGGCGGAATGAGCAGTTCTTC	CASIILAGGRNEQFF
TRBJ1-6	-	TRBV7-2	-	TGTGCCAGCAGCTTAGCGGGGGACACCTATAATTCACCCCTCCACTTT	CASSLAGDTYNSPLHF
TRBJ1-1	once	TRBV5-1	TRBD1	TGCGCCAGCAGCCCGGACAGGGGTTGGACTGAAGCTTTCTTT	CASSPDRGWTEAFF
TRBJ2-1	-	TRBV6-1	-	TGTGCCAGCAGTGGGCCTCGAGGGGAGCAGTTCTTC	CASSGPRGEQFF
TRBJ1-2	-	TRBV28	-	TGTGCCACCAAATTACAGGTTAACTATGGCTACACCTTC	CATKLQVNYGYTF
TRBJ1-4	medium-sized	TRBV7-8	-	TGTGCCAGCAGCTTAAGCCAGGGGACTAATGAAAAACTGTTTTTT	CASSLSQGTNEKLFF
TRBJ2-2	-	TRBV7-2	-	TGTGCCAGCAGCTTAGAAGGTCCGGGACACTCCACCGGGGAGCTGTTTTTT	CASSLEGPGHSTGELFF
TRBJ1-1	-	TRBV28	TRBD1	TGTGCCAGCAGTCCGCAGGACAGGGAAGTGGCTGAAGCTTTCTTT	CASSPQDREVAEAFF
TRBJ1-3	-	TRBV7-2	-	TGTGCCAGCAGCACCCTCAGCGTCCCCTCTGGAAACACCATATATTTT	CASSTLSVPSGNTIYF
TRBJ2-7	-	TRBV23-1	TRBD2	TGCGCCAGCAGTAAACGGAGCGGGACCTCCTACGAGCAGTACTTC	CASSKRSGTSYEQYF
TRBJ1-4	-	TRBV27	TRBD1	TGTGCCAGCAGTTCAGGGACAGGGTTGACGGCTAATGAAAAACTGTTTTTT	CASSSGTGLTANEKLFF
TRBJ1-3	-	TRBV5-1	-	TGCGCCAGCAGCACCCTACAGGGAGCTGACACCATATATTTT	CASSTLQGADTIYF
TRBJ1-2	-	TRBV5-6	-	TGTGCCAGCAGCTTTGCAGGGGCTAACTATGGCTACACCTTC	CASSFAGANYGYTF
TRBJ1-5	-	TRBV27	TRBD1	TGTGCCAGCAGTTTCCAGGGGGGAAATCAGCCCCAGCATTTT	CASSFQGGNQPQHF
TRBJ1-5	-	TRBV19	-	TGTGCCAGTAGTTACCTCGCTAGGATCGAAAATCAGCCCCAGCATTTT	CASSYLARIENQPQHF
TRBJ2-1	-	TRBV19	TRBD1	TGTGCCAGTAGTCTGACAGGGGTAGAGAATGAGCAGTTCTTC	CASSLTGVENEQFF
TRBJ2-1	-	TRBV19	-	TGTGCCAGTAGTATATCGCACTTTACGAGCTCCTACAATGAGCAGTTCTTC	CASSISHFTSSYNEQFF
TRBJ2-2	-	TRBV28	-	TGTGCCAGCAAATGGCTGTCGACAGACACCGGGGAGCTGTTTTTT	CASKWLSTDTGELFF
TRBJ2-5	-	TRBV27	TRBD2	TGTGCCAGCAGTTCTTTACTAGCGGGGGGGCCGGAGACCCAGTACTTC	CASSSLLAGGPETQYF
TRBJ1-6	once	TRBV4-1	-	TGCGCCAGCAGCCAAAGATTCCAGAATAATTCACCCCTCCACTTT	CASSQRFQNNSPLHF
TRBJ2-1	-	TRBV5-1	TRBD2	TGCGCCAGCAGCATCGGGACTAGCGGGGCCAATGAGCAGTTCTTC	CASSIGTSGANEQFF
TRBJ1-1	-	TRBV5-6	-	TGTGCCAGCAGCTTGGCACAGGGCTGGAACACTGAAGCTTTCTTT	CASSLAQGWNTEAFF
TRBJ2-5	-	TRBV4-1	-	TGCGCCAGCAGCCAAGAATCGGTACAAGAGACCCAGTACTTC	CASSQESVQETQYF
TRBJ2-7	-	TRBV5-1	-	TGCGCCAGCAAGGAGGGCGGGGGCGTATACGAGCAGTACTTC	CASKEGGGVYEQYF
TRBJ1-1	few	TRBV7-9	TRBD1	TGTGCCAGCAGCTTCAGACGACAGGGGGGCACTGAAGCTTTCTTT	CASSFRRQGGTEAFF
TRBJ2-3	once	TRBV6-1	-	TGTGCCAGCAGTGTAACAGGGGGGGGCATCGTAGATACGCAGTATTTT	CASSVTGGGIVDTQYF
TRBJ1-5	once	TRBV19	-	TGTGCCAGTAGGGGGCCAGGGATGAGCAATCAGCCCCAGCATTTT	CASRGPGMSNQPQHF
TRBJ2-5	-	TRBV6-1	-	TGTGCCAGCGAAGGTCGCCTAGACCAGACCCAGTACTTC	CASEGRLDQTQYF
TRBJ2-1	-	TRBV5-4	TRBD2	TGTGCCAGCAGCTTGACTAGCGGGGGGGCCAATGAGCAGTTCTTC	CASSLTSGGANEQFF
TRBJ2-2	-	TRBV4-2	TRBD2	TGTGCCAGCAGCCAAGACAGAGTACTAGCGGGAGATGTCGGGGAGCTGTTTTTT	CASSQDRVLAGDVGELFF
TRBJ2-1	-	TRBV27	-	TGTGCCAGCAGTCCTTCTTACAATGAGCAGTTCTTC	CASSPSYNEQFF
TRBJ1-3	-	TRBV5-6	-	TGTGCCAGCAGCTTGGGCGGCTCTGGAAACACCATATATTTT	CASSLGGSGNTIYF
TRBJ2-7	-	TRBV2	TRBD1	TGTGCCAGCAGTCGAAGACAGGGGGCCTACGAGCAGTACTTC	CASSRRQGAYEQYF
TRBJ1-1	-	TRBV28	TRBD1	TGTGCCAGCAGTTTCTCAGGGGGCGTGTATACTGAAGCTTTCTTT	CASSFSGGVYTEAFF
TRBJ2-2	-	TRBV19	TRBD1	TGTGCCAGTAGTCCAGGGACAGGGTGGGGCACCGGGGAGCTGTTTTTT	CASSPGTGWGTGELFF
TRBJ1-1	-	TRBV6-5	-	TGTGCCAGCAGTTACCCCGGTTACACTGAAGCTTTCTTT	CASSYPGYTEAFF
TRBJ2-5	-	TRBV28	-	TGTGCCAGCAGTTTACCCTCTAGGAGGGGCGAGGAGACCCAGTACTTC	CASSLPSRRGEETQYF
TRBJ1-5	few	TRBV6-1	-	TGTGCCAGCAGTGAAGATGAGATTCAGCCCCAGCATTTT	CASSEDEIQPQHF
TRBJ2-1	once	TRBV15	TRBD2	TGTGCCACCAGCGGCAGCGGGGGGGCCGGTAATGAGCAGTTCTTC	CATSGSGGAGNEQFF
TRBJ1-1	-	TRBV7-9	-	TGTGCCAGCAGGACAGGAGCCATCACTGAAGCTTTCTTT	CASRTGAITEAFF
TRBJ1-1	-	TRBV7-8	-	TGTGCCAGCAGCCCCTCGCCAGGGGCTTGGTCTGAAGCTTTCTTT	CASSPSPGAWSEAFF
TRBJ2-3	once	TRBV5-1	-	TGCGCCAGCACGGGCACAGATACGCAGTATTTT	CASTGTDTQYF
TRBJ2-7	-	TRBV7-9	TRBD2	TGTGCCAGCAGCCCCTTGACTAGCGGATTATACGAGCAGTACTTC	CASSPLTSGLYEQYF
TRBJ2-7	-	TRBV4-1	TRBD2	TGCGCCAGCAGCCAAGGACTAGCGGGGGCGTACGAGCAGTACTTC	CASSQGLAGAYEQYF
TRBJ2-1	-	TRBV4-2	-	TGTGCCAGCAGCCAAGATCCCGGCGACGGGAGCAATGAGCAGTTCTTC	CASSQDPGDGSNEQFF
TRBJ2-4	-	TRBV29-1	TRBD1	TGCAGCGTTGAAGTAGGGACAGGGCAAAACATTCAGTACTTC	CSVEVGTGQNIQYF
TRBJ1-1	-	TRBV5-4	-	TGTGCCAGCAGCTTGCGGGGAAGTGGCGAAGCTTTCTTT	CASSLRGSGEAFF
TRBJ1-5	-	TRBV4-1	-	TGCGCCAGCAGCCAAGATACAGCAGCCATTAGCAATCAGCCCCAGCATTTT	CASSQDTAAISNQPQHF
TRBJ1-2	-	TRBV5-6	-	TGTGCCAGCAGTTTTGGACAGAACTATGGCTACACCTTC	CASSFGQNYGYTF
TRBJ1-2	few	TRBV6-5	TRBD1	TGTGCCAGCAGCAAACAGGGGCTCTATGGCTACACCTTC	CASSKQGLYGYTF
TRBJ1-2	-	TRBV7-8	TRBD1	TGTGCCAGCAGCTTAGTACCCTCGACAGGGGAGAAAGGCTACACCTTC	CASSLVPSTGEKGYTF